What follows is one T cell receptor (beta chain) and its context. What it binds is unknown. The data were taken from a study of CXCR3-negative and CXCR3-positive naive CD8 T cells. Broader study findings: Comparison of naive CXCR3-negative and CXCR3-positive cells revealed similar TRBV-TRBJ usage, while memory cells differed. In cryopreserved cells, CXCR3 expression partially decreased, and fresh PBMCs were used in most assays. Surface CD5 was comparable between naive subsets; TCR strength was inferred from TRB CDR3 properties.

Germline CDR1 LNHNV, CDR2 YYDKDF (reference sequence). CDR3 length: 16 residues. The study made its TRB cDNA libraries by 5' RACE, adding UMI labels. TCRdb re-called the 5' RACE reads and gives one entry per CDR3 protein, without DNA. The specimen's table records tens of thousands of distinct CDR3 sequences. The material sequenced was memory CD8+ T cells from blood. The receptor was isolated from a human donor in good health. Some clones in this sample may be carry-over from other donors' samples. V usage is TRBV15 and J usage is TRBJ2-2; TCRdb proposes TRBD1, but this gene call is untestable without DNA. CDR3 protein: CATSIRQGAEAGELFF.